This T cell receptor beta chain was retrieved from a study of OX40 agonist ivuxolimab in advanced cancers. The overall study: People in dose escalation had one of these cancers: hepatocellular carcinoma, melanoma, renal cell or head and neck cancer.

The germline V gene has CDR1 MRHNA and CDR2 SNTAGT. V was clipped by 10 bases and J by 3 bases, with 8 bases between them. This CDR3 region has 11 residues. Libraries were prepared by immunoSEQ multiplex PCR; TCRdb keeps only in-frame clonotypes and omits some of them. The sample lists 45,000 to 60,000 clones; about 90% were seen once. The material sequenced was CD4+ or CD8+ T cells sorted from blood, taken in a trial of the OX40 agonist ivuxolimab. The receptor was isolated from an adult with an advanced solid tumor such as melanoma, head and neck, liver or kidney cancer. The J gene is TRBJ2-3, the V gene TRBV6-4, with D tentatively TRBD1 or TRBD2 (5 bases each). CDR3 DNA: TGTGCCACCGGGACGACAGATACGCAGTATTTT. This sequence encodes CATGTTDTQYF.